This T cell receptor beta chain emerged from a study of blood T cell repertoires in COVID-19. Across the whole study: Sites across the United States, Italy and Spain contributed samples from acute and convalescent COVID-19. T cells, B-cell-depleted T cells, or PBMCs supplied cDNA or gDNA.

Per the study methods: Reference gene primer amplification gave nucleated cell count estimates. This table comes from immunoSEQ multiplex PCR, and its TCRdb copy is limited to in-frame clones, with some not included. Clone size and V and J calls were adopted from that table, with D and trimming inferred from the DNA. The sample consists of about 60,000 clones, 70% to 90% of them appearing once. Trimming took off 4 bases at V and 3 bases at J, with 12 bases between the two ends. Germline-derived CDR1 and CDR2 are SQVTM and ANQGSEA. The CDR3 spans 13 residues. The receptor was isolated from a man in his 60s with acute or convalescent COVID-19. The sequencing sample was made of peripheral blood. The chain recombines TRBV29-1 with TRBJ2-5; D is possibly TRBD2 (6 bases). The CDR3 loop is CSVVGGGKETQYF. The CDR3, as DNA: TGCAGCGTTGTCGGGGGTGGTAAAGAGACCCAGTACTTC.